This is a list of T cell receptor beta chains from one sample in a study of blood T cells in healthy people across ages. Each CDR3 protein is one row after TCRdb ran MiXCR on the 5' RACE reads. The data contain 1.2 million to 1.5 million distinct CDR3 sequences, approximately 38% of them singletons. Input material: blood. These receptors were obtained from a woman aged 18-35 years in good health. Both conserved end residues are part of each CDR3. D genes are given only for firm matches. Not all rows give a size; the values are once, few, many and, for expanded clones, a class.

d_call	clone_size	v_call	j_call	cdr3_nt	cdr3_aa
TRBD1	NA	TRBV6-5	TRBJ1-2	TGTGCCAGCAGAACCAGACAGGGATCTGTAGGCTACACCTTC	CASRTRQGSVGYTF
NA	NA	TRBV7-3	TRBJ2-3	TGTGCCAGCAGCTCTACGACAGGCCAGACCACAGATACGCAGTATTTT	CASSSTTGQTTDTQYF
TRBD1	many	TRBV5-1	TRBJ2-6	TGCGCCAGCCTTACAGGGGTCAACTCTGGGGCCAACGTCCTGACTTTC	CASLTGVNSGANVLTF
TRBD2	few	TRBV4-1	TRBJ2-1	TGCGCCAGCAGCCAGCCCGGGGGGGCGGTTGAGCAGTTCTTC	CASSQPGGAVEQFF
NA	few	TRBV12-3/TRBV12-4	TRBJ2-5	TGTGCCAGCAGCCAGACAGTTAAGACCCAGTACTTC	CASSQTVKTQYF
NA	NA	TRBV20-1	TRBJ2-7	TGCAGTGCTAGAGATGAGGGAAGCGCCTACGAGCAGTACTTC	CSARDEGSAYEQYF
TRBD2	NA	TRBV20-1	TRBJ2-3	TGCAGTGCTGCCGGCCTAGCGGGGGGCTTTCTTCGCACAGATACGCAGTATTTT	CSAAGLAGGFLRTDTQYF
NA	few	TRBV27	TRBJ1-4	TGTGCCAGCAGGCCAGGGGTTACTAATGAAAAACTGTTTTTT	CASRPGVTNEKLFF
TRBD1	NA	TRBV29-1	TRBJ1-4	TGCAGCGCCTCCGGGACAGGGTGGGAAAAACTGTTTTTT	CSASGTGWEKLFF
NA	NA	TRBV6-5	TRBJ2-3	TGTGCCAGCAGTTACTCGATGGCTAGCGGCACAGATACGCAGTATTTT	CASSYSMASGTDTQYF
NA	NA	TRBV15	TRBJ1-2	TGTGCCACCAGCAGAGTCCAGGGTTCCCCGGGCTACACCTTC	CATSRVQGSPGYTF
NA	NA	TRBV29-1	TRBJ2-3	TGCAGCGTTGAAGTGGCAGCAAATACGCAGTATTTT	CSVEVAANTQYF
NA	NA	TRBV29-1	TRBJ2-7	TGCAGTGTTCGGAGGTTTCACTACAATGAGCAGTACTTC	CSVRRFHYNEQYF
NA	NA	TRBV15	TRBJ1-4	TGTGCCACCAGCAGAGCTACAGAAAATGAAAAACTGTTTTTT	CATSRATENEKLFF
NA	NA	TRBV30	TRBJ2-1	TGTGCCTGGAGTGGCTCAGGACTCGGAGTGCAGTTCTTC	CAWSGSGLGVQFF
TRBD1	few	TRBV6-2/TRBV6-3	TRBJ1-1	TGTGCCAGCAGTAAGACAGGGCGTACTGAAGCTTTCTTT	CASSKTGRTEAFF
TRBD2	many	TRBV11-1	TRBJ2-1	TGTGCCAGCAGTAGGCTAGCGGGAGTTTTCAATGAGCAGTTCTTC	CASSRLAGVFNEQFF
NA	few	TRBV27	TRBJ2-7	TGTGCCAGCAGTTCAAGACGGGACAAATCCTACGAGCAGTACTTC	CASSSRRDKSYEQYF
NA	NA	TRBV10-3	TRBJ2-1	TGTGCCATCAGATTACAGGGAAACAATGAGCAGTTCTTC	CAIRLQGNNEQFF
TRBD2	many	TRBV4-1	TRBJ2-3	TGCGCCAGCAGCCCGGGACTAGCGGGAGCCAGAGATACGCAGTATTTT	CASSPGLAGARDTQYF
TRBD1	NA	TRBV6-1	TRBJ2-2	TGTGCCAGCAGAACGGACAGGGGGCGTAGCGGGGAGCTGTTTTTT	CASRTDRGRSGELFF
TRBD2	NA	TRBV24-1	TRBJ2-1	TGTGCCACCAGTGATTCCGGGTTGGAGACTAGCGTCAATGAGCAGTTCTTC	CATSDSGLETSVNEQFF
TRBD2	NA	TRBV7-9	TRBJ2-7	TGTGCCAGCAGCTTAGCGACGGCGGGAGGAACCTACGAGCAGTACTTC	CASSLATAGGTYEQYF
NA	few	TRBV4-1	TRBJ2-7	TGCGCCAGCAGCCAACGGGCCCACGAGCAGTACTTC	CASSQRAHEQYF
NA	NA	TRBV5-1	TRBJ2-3	TGCGCCAGCAGCTTGGAACATGGGCGAGGAGATACGCAGTATTTT	CASSLEHGRGDTQYF
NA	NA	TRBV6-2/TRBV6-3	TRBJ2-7	TGTGCCAGCAGATGGGCGGCCTCCTACGAGCAGTACTTC	CASRWAASYEQYF
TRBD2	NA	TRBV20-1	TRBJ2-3	TGCAGTGCTAGTTATGGCGGGGAGGGGTATACGCAGTATTTT	CSASYGGEGYTQYF
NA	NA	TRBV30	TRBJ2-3	TGTGCCTGGAGTATGAGCACAGATACGCAGTATTTT	CAWSMSTDTQYF
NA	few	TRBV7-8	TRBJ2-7	TGTGCCAGCAGTACAGGACTGCCTTATGCCGAGCAGTACTTC	CASSTGLPYAEQYF
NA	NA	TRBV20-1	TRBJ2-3	TGCAGTGCTAGAGGACACACCCGGGACCAGCAGTATTTT	CSARGHTRDQQYF
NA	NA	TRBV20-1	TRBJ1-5	TGCAGTGCTGTCGAAGGCAATCAGCCCCAGCATTTT	CSAVEGNQPQHF
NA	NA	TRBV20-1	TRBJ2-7	TGCAGTGCTAGGAGCCGGGACGAATACGAGCAGTACTTC	CSARSRDEYEQYF
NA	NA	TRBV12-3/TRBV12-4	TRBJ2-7	TGTGCCAGCAGTTGGAGGGGGGGGTACGAGCAGTACTTC	CASSWRGGYEQYF
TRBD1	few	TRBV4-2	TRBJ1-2	TGTGCCAGCAGGTCCGGGACAGGGCACTACACCTTC	CASRSGTGHYTF
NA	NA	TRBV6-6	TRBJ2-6	TGTGCCAGCAGGCCCAGGGCCGTCGGCTCTGGGGCCAACGTCCTGACTTTC	CASRPRAVGSGANVLTF
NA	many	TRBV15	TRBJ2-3	TGTGCCACCAGCAGAGATCCTGACACAGATACGCAGTATTTT	CATSRDPDTDTQYF
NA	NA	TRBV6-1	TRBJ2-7	TGTGCCAGCAGTGAAGGGGCCAGGTGGGTCTACGAGCAGTACTTC	CASSEGARWVYEQYF
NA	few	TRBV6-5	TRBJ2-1	TGTGCCAGCAGCCCACTCGCCCAGCAAAGGGGGAATGAGCAGTTCTTC	CASSPLAQQRGNEQFF
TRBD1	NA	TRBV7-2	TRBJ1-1	TGTGCCAGCAGCACCCCGACAGGGGCCGAGCTAAACACTGAAGCTTTCTTT	CASSTPTGAELNTEAFF
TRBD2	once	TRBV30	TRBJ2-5	TGTGCCTGGAGTCCGACCCGGACTAGCGGGGGGCCGGCGACCCAGTACTTC	CAWSPTRTSGGPATQYF
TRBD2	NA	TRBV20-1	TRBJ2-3	TGCAGTGCTCGTCTAGCGGGGGCCCGCACAGATACGCAGTATTTT	CSARLAGARTDTQYF
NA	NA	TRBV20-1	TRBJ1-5	TGCAGTGCTAGAAAAGGGATGGGAAGTCAGCCCCAGCATTTT	CSARKGMGSQPQHF
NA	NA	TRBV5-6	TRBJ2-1	TGTGCCAGCAGCTTGGGGGGAGAGACCCAGTTCTTC	CASSLGGETQFF
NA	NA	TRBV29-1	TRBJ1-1	TGCAGCGTCTCCACCGGCAGGGCGAACACTGAAGCTTTCTTT	CSVSTGRANTEAFF
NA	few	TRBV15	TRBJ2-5	TGTGCCACCAGCAGAGCAAGCTACCCCCCCTACAATGAGCAGTACTTC	CATSRASYPPYNEQYF
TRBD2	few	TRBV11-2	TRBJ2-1	TGTGCCAGCAGCCGGACTAGCGGGGGTGAGCAGTTCTTC	CASSRTSGGEQFF
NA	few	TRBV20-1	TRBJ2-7	TGCAGTGCCCTGCGCGGGACCTACGAGCAGTACTTC	CSALRGTYEQYF
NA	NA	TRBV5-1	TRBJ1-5	TGCGCCAGCAGTTATGGCGGTTTGGATAGCAATCAGCCCCAGCATTTT	CASSYGGLDSNQPQHF
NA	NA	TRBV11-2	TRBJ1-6	TGTGCCAGCAGCGTTACTGAAGTATGGGATTCACCCCTCCACTTT	CASSVTEVWDSPLHF
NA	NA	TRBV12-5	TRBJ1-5	TGTGCTAGTGGTTTACTCCGAACGGGGCCCCAGCATTTT	CASGLLRTGPQHF
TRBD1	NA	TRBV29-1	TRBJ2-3	TGCAGCGAAATCACAGGGGGGACAGATTCCCAGTATTTT	CSEITGGTDSQYF
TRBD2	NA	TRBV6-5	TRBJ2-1	TGTGCCAGCAGTTACTCTTCGTGGAGCGGGGGCGGGAATGAGCAGTTCTTC	CASSYSSWSGGGNEQFF
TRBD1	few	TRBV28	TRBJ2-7	TGTGCCAGCAGTTTGCCGACAGGGGGGACTTCCTACGAGCAGTACTTC	CASSLPTGGTSYEQYF
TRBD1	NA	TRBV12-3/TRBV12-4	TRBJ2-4	TGTGCCAGCAGTCCCGGACAGGGGGTACGAGGGAACATTCAGTACTTC	CASSPGQGVRGNIQYF